Presented here are 18 T cell receptor beta chains from one specimen sequenced in a study of blood T cell repertoires in COVID-19 (dated by TCRdb to about 2020). The method behind the library was the immunoSEQ multiplex PCR assay. Imported from immuneACCESS, the table was reduced by TCRdb to in-frame sequences with V and J called. These copies leave out some clones; in studies compared against another copy, an unresolved V gene accounts for under half, and the cause of the remainder is not known. This sample comprises 250,000 to 350,000 clones, around 90% of them detected only once. The top ten constitute around 9% of the sample. The material sequenced was PBMCs or T cells enriched from blood (not recorded which). The origin of the receptors is a woman aged 18 to 35 who had recovered from COVID-19.

The V and J genes are TRBV11-2 and TRBJ2-6, with D maybe TRBD1 (5 bases). Trimming pared 3 bases from V and 3 bases from J, leaving 12 bases between. Germline V CDR1 and CDR2: SGHAT, FQNNGV. This CDR3 comprises 16 residues. In DNA, the CDR3 is TGTGCCAGCAGCTTCCAGGGCCAGGGTGGGGCCAACGTCCTGACTTTC. Residues: CASSFQGQGGANVLTF.

The V gene is TRBV19, the J gene TRBJ2-3, with 13 bases aligning to TRBD2. The CDR3 length is 16 residues. The germline V gene encodes CDR1 LNHDA and CDR2 SQIVND (reference sequence). The ends lost 0 bases at V and 6 bases at J; junction bases unmatched: 3. The CDR3 loop reads CASSIDGTSGADTQYF. The CDR3 bases are TGTGCCAGTAGTATAGATGGGACTAGCGGGGCGGATACGCAGTATTTT.

The V call is TRBV5-4, the J call TRBJ1-3; possibly TRBD1 for D (5 bases). V lost 2 bases, J lost 0 bases, and 9 bases lay in between. Per germline, CDR1 SGHNT and CDR2 YYREEE (reference sequence). This CDR3 is built from 15 residues. CDR3: CASSFTGNSGNTIYF. For the CDR3, the DNA is TGTGCCAGCAGCTTCACAGGCAACTCTGGAAACACCATATATTTT.

This clone was recorded only once. The gene calls are TRBV6-2 or TRBV6-3 and TRBJ1-2, with TRBD1 matching 7 bases. The CDR3 runs 16 residues. The V gene's germline CDR1 is MNHEY and CDR2 SVGEGT. V trimming: 2 bases; J trimming: 6 bases; junction bases outside the gene matches: 12. CDR3 bases: TGTGCCAGCAGTTACCCCCGCAAGACAGGGAATCATGGCTACACCTTC. This translates into CASSYPRKTGNHGYTF.

This chain uses TRBV3-1 (or the pseudogene TRBV3-2) with TRBJ1-2; no clear D gene. V was trimmed by 0 bases and J by 8 bases, leaving 16 bases between them. CDR1 LGHDT and CDR2 YNNKEL come from the germline V gene (reference sequence). CDR3 length equals 15 residues. CDR3 DNA sequence: TGTGCCAGCAGCCAAGATAAATGGGCCAGCGGCGGCTACACCTTC. It translates to CASSQDKWASGGYTF.

This clone appeared a few times. The genes are TRBV28 and TRBJ1-4; 10 positions match TRBD1. With V trimmed by 9 bases and J by 4 bases, 26 bases remained unmatched. Germline V gives CDR1 MDHEN, CDR2 SYDVKM. This CDR3 spans 21 amino acids. CDR3 DNA sequence: TGTGCCAGACAACAAGCCATCTCAGGGCCGGGACAGGGGCACCATAATGAAAAACTGTTTTTT. Its protein product is CARQQAISGPGQGHHNEKLFF.

In its sample, this clone was seen once. The V call is TRBV7-2, the J call TRBJ1-6; 8 bases line up with TRBD1. Per the germline V gene, CDR1 is SGHTA and CDR2 is FQGNSA. Trimming at V came to 6 bases and at J to 7 bases, leaving 8 bases not matched to a gene. This CDR3 is built from 15 residues. The CDR3 DNA reads as TGTGCCAGCAGTTCTCCCCACAGGGGGAATTCACCCCTCCACTTT. Its protein product is CASSSPHRGNSPLHF.

V gene TRBV28 combines with J gene TRBJ1-2; 10 positions agree with TRBD1. The ends lost 5 bases at V and 8 bases at J; junction bases unmatched: 5. This CDR3 region has 13 residues. Germline CDR1 and CDR2: MDHEN and SYDVKM. The CDR3 DNA sequence: TGTGCCAGCAGTCGGGACAGGGGAAGGGGCTACACCTTC. It codes for CASSRDRGRGYTF.

The CDR3: CASSLALAKNIQYF. The CDR3 DNA is TGTGCCAGCAGCTTAGCCCTAGCCAAAAACATTCAGTACTTC. The rearrangement links TRBV7-9 to TRBJ2-4; D remains unclear. In germline, CDR1 is SEHNR, CDR2 FQNEAQ (reference sequence). The CDR3 has 14 amino acids. The ends were cut back, 0 bases at V and 0 bases at J, with 3 bases in the middle.

This sequence joins TRBV15 and TRBJ2-2; 10 bases line up with TRBD1. The germline CDR1 and CDR2 sequences are LNHNV and YYDKDF (reference sequence). Unmatched junction bases numbered 8, after V lost 1 base and J lost 6 bases. This CDR3 comprises 17 residues. The CDR3 nucleotides are TGTGCCACCAGCAGAGTCGGGACAGGGGAAGGATCCGGGGAGCTGTTTTTT. Amino acids: CATSRVGTGEGSGELFF.

This rearrangement joins TRBV14 to TRBJ2-3; tentative D call: TRBD1 (7 bases). Germline CDR1 reads SGHDN; CDR2 reads FVKESK. The CDR3 extends over 16 amino acids. Trimming stripped 4 bases from V and 4 bases from J, with 18 bases between. CDR3 DNA: TGTGCCAGCAGCCCCACGACAGGGAGGTTCGCAGATACGCAGTATTTT. Protein product: CASSPTTGRFADTQYF.

The chain joins TRBV20-1 to TRBJ1-1; 7 bases map to TRBD1. This CDR3 region has 11 residues. CDR1 is DFQATT, CDR2 SNEGSKA, per germline (reference sequence). V trimming: 2 bases; J trimming: 11 bases; junction bases outside the gene matches: 5. CDR3 coding DNA: TGCAGTGCTAGAAAACAGGGGAGCGCTTTCTTT. It encodes CSARKQGSAFF.

This chain joins TRBV5-1 and TRBJ2-3; 11 bases are a match to TRBD2. CDR1 and CDR2 (germline): SGHRS, YFSETQ. The trim removed 4 bases at V and 2 bases at J, leaving 6 bases unmatched. The CDR3 totals 16 residues. DNA for the CDR3: TGCGCCAGCAGCGTACTAGCGGGGGAGATCACAGATACGCAGTATTTT. The encoded protein is CASSVLAGEITDTQYF.

This sequence joins TRBV9 and TRBJ1-6, with TRBD1 matching over 9 bases. The junction had 11 bases not matched to a gene; V was cut back by 5 bases and J by 8 bases. CDR1 and CDR2 from the germline V gene are SGDLS and YYNGEE. The CDR3 is 16 amino acids. The CDR3: CASRGTGKFKDSPLHF. For the CDR3, the DNA is TGTGCCAGCAGGGGGACAGGGAAGTTTAAAGATTCACCCCTCCACTTT.

This clone has only one observation. This chain connects TRBV14 to TRBJ1-2; D gene uncertain. Between the trimmed V and J ends, which lost 0 bases and 8 bases, there was a span of 10 bases. Germline CDR1 reads SGHDN; CDR2 reads FVKESK. The CDR3 consists of 13 residues. In DNA form, the CDR3 reads TGTGCCAGCAGCCAAGATCTCCGGGGAGGCTACACCTTC. Its translation is CASSQDLRGGYTF.

The chain has TRBV12-3 or TRBV12-4 and TRBJ1-6; D may be TRBD1 (5 bases). Trimming stripped 6 bases from V and 10 bases from J, with 13 bases between. This CDR3 region has 13 residues. The CDR3: CASRDTMGSPLHF. The CDR3 DNA sequence: TGTGCCAGCAGGGACACCATGGGGTCACCCCTCCACTTT.

This chain joins TRBV5-1 and TRBJ2-3; a weak D match, TRBD1 (5 bases). Germline V CDR1 and CDR2: SGHRS, YFSETQ. Trimming cost V 0 bases and J 0 bases, with 8 bases left between them. The CDR3 is 15 residues long. CDR3 DNA sequence: TGCGCCAGCAGCTTGGGACAGCATAGCACAGATACGCAGTATTTT. Translation: CASSLGQHSTDTQYF.

The J gene is TRBJ2-2, the V gene TRBV5-4; D gene unclear. Germline lookup yields CDR1 SGHNT and CDR2 YYREEE (reference sequence). With 3 bases removed from V and 4 bases from J, the gap between germline ends came to 16 bases. This CDR3 has 16 residues. CDR3 protein: CASSSGNPTGTGELFF. CDR3 nucleotides: TGTGCCAGCAGCTCTGGAAACCCGACGGGCACCGGGGAGCTGTTTTTT.